This is a list of T cell receptor beta chains from one sample in a study of blood T cell repertoires in COVID-19. Using immunoSEQ multiplex PCR, the repertoire was profiled, and TCRdb retains in-frame clones only, with some absent. The sample contains approximately 390,000 clones, approximately 89% of which appear only once. The specimen sequenced was peripheral blood. These receptors were taken from a woman aged 55-69 years with COVID-19, enrolled during active disease. CDR3s include the opening cysteine and the closing phenylalanine or tryptophan. Where a row states a size, it is once, few, many or the class of an expanded clone; other rows omit it.

V gene	J gene	CDR3 length	clone size	CDR3 protein
TRBV6-5	TRBJ2-1	15	few	CASGSLSGGADEQFF
TRBV28	TRBJ1-4	12	few	CATRNVGEKLFF
TRBV19	TRBJ1-5	13	NA	CASSIQGPQPQHF
TRBV12-3/TRBV12-4	TRBJ1-2	11	NA	CASSAFYGYTF
TRBV28	TRBJ1-2	15	NA	CASSSSGQDPYGYTF
TRBV15	TRBJ1-2	14	NA	CATSREVGGYGYTF
TRBV9	TRBJ1-1	13	NA	CASSAGMNTEAFF
TRBV10-3	TRBJ2-5	13	NA	CAINAGGRETQYF
TRBV18	TRBJ1-6	14	NA	CASSLDLENSPLHF
TRBV19	TRBJ1-6	15	once	CASSQGRRGNSPLHF
TRBV5-6	TRBJ2-2	17	NA	CASSLEWGQGVTGELFF
TRBV3-1/TRBV3-2	TRBJ1-2	11	NA	CATLYNYGYTF
TRBV18	TRBJ2-3	17	NA	CASSPPSLAGPGDTQYF
TRBV19	TRBJ1-3	15	NA	CASIRPGGSGNTIYF
TRBV19	TRBJ1-2	14	NA	CASSIRLRGNGYTF
TRBV18	TRBJ1-2	13	NA	CASSPGTDYGYTF
TRBV28	TRBJ1-2	14	NA	CASTPPNRGYGYTF
TRBV3-1/TRBV3-2	TRBJ1-3	18	NA	CASSPPFRGHRSGNTIYF
TRBV30	TRBJ1-2	13	NA	CAWSTRRGAGYTF
TRBV6-2/TRBV6-3	TRBJ2-2	19	NA	CASSYHLLAGGPNTGELFF
TRBV15	TRBJ1-2	15	NA	CATSRGTGSNYGYTF
TRBV6-6	TRBJ1-2	16	once	CASTNGGTGINYGYTF
TRBV6-5	TRBJ2-7	15	NA	CASSYSFRGGYEQYF
TRBV9	TRBJ1-6	15	NA	CASSGGTGDNSPLHF
TRBV6-4	TRBJ2-3	17	NA	CASSDSLTSGITDTQYF
TRBV3-1/TRBV3-2	TRBJ2-7	17	NA	CASSQDQGGLALYEQYF
TRBV2	TRBJ2-2	11	once	CASGGTGELFF
TRBV18	TRBJ2-1	14	NA	CASSPPEGGNEQFF
TRBV15	TRBJ2-4	19	NA	CATSRDKIKAGVAKNIQYF
TRBV7-3	TRBJ1-3	18	once	CASSLLNPGVGSGNTIYF
TRBV5-1	TRBJ1-6	16	NA	CASSETKGGVNSPLHF
TRBV27	TRBJ1-1	16	NA	CASRRQQGIGSTEAFF
TRBV5-4	TRBJ2-7	14	NA	CASHPGHNPYEQYF
TRBV10-3	TRBJ2-5	16	NA	CAISPGGVGPQETQYF
TRBV15	TRBJ2-3	15	NA	CATSPSRGPTDTQYF
TRBV7-9	TRBJ2-7	15	few	CASSLVGTASYEQYF
TRBV7-9	TRBJ1-3	14	NA	CASSSSGSGNTIYF
TRBV9	TRBJ2-3	14	NA	CASSALGTTDTQYF
TRBV5-5	TRBJ1-1	16	NA	CASSLSSGRLHTEAFF
TRBV14	TRBJ1-1	13	NA	CASSRGQNTEAFF
TRBV5-1	TRBJ1-2	19	NA	CASSPRRPRDRGTNYGYTF
TRBV6-1	TRBJ1-4	14	NA	CASSEESWSEKLFF
TRBV30	TRBJ1-5	15	few	CAWSPRREVSQPQHF
TRBV5-1	TRBJ1-4	15	NA	CASSSTGDAREKLFF
TRBV5-1	TRBJ1-6	14	few	CASSLELQRGPLHF
TRBV7-3	TRBJ1-1	14	NA	CASSLRAGKTEAFF